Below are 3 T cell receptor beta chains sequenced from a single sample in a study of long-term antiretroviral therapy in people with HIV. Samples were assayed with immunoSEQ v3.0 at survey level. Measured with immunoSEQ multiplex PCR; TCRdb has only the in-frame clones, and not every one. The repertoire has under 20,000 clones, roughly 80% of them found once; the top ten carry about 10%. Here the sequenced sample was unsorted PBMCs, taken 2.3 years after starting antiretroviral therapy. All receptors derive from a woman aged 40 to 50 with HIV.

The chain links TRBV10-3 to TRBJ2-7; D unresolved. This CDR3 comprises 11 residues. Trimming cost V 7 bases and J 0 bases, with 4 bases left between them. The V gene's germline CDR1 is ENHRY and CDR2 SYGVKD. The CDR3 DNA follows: TGTGCCATCATGAGCTCCTACGAGCAGTACTTC. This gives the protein CAIMSSYEQYF.

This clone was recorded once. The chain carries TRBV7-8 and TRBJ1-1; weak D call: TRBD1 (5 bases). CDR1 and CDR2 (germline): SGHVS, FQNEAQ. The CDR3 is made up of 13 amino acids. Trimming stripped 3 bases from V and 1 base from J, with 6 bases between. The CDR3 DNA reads TGTGCCAGCAGCTTGGACAAGAACACTGAAGCTTTCTTT. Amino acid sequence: CASSLDKNTEAFF.

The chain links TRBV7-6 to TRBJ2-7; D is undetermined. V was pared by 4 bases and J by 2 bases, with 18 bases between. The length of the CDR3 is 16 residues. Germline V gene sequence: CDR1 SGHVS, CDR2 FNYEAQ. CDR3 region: CASSSDQDTSTYEQYF. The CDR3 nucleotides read TGTGCCAGCAGCTCCGATCAAGACACGTCTACCTACGAGCAGTACTTC.